These T cell receptor beta chains were read from a single sample in a study of T cell responses to AZD1222 COVID-19 vaccine. TCRdb's copy holds only in-frame clones and misses some; the assay was immunoSEQ multiplex PCR. The table includes 140,000 or so clones, around 90% detected once. The source was peripheral blood, collected on day 0 of AZD1222 vaccination. Every receptor here comes from an adult in good health. CDR3s include the opening cysteine and the closing phenylalanine or tryptophan. A D gene is named only where the DNA matches it firmly. The size entry is marked missing in some rows and otherwise reads once, few, many or a size class.

D gene	J gene	clone size	V gene	CDR3 protein	CDR3 DNA
TRBD1	TRBJ1-6	NA	TRBV30	CAWSEGQGPINSPLHF	TGTGCCTGGAGCGAGGGACAGGGGCCGATTAATTCACCCCTCCACTTT
NA	TRBJ2-7	NA	TRBV9	CASSVGAESSYEQYF	TGTGCCAGCAGCGTAGGGGCGGAGAGCTCCTACGAGCAGTACTTC
TRBD1	TRBJ1-6	NA	TRBV18	CASSSRDRNSPLHF	TGTGCCAGCTCATCACGGGACAGAAATTCACCCCTCCACTTT
NA	TRBJ2-3	NA	TRBV5-1	CASSLGVDTDTQYF	TGCGCCAGCAGCCTGGGGGTTGATACAGATACGCAGTATTTT
NA	TRBJ1-4	once	TRBV4-2	CASSQYRAGDEKLFF	TGTGCCAGCAGCCAGTACCGGGCCGGGGATGAAAAACTGTTTTTT
NA	TRBJ2-1	NA	TRBV19	CASSKTDYNEQFF	TGTGCCAGTAGTAAGACAGACTACAATGAGCAGTTCTTC
TRBD1	TRBJ2-7	once	TRBV7-8	CASSRDRTGGSYEQYF	TGTGCCAGCAGTCGCGATAGAACAGGGGGATCCTACGAGCAGTACTTC
NA	TRBJ1-2	NA	TRBV5-4	CAQKHRANDYGYTF	TGTGCCCAAAAACACAGAGCCAATGACTATGGCTACACCTTC
NA	TRBJ1-1	NA	TRBV7-9	CASSFGEGKAFF	TGTGCCAGCAGCTTCGGGGAGGGGAAAGCTTTCTTT
NA	TRBJ1-3	NA	TRBV2	CASCRNYGNTIYF	TGTGCCAGCTGTCGGAATTATGGGAACACCATATATTTT
NA	TRBJ1-5	NA	TRBV11-2	CASSFSGQPQHF	TGTGCCAGCAGCTTTTCGGGCCAGCCCCAGCATTTT
NA	TRBJ2-7	NA	TRBV7-9	CASKGSGGTDEQYF	TGTGCCAGCAAGGGATCCGGGGGAACCGACGAGCAGTACTTC
TRBD1	TRBJ1-5	NA	TRBV12-3/TRBV12-4	CASMSGGRQPQHF	TGTGCCAGCATGTCAGGGGGCAGACAGCCCCAGCATTTT
TRBD1	TRBJ2-2	NA	TRBV11-3	CASSSVVGQGSSAGELFF	TGTGCCAGCAGCTCTGTGGTGGGACAGGGGAGCTCGGCCGGGGAGCTGTTTTTT
NA	TRBJ1-3	NA	TRBV6-5	CASTTRGNTIYF	TGTGCCAGCACCACGAGGGGAAACACCATATATTTT
TRBD2	TRBJ2-3	NA	TRBV4-3	CASSQDVAGVTDTQYF	TGCGCCAGCAGCCAAGATGTAGCGGGGGTCACAGATACGCAGTATTTT
NA	TRBJ1-6	NA	TRBV5-1	CASNEGPITSPLHF	TGCGCCAGCAACGAGGGTCCCATAACGTCACCCCTCCACTTT
NA	TRBJ2-5	NA	TRBV9	CASSVLAGGETQYF	TGTGCCAGCAGCGTACTGGCAGGGGGGGAGACCCAGTACTTC
TRBD1	TRBJ2-2	NA	TRBV7-6	CASSPLRGLNGELFF	TGTGCCAGCAGCCCACTAAGGGGGCTAAACGGGGAGCTGTTTTTT
NA	TRBJ1-5	NA	TRBV7-2	CASSPGGLNQPQHF	TGTGCCAGCAGCCCAGGAGGGCTCAATCAGCCCCAGCATTTT
NA	TRBJ2-1	NA	TRBV19	CASSIDRGNEQFF	TGTGCCAGTAGTATAGATCGGGGTAATGAGCAGTTCTTC
NA	TRBJ2-7	NA	TRBV5-1	CASRLDSDTYEQYF	TGCGCCAGCAGGCTGGACAGTGACACCTACGAGCAGTACTTC
NA	TRBJ2-2	NA	TRBV7-9	CASSLLGTGELFF	TGTGCCAGCAGCTTACTGGGCACCGGGGAGCTGTTTTTT
NA	TRBJ1-1	few	TRBV7-2	CASSSTQGGFEAFF	TGTGCCAGCAGCTCCACCCAGGGCGGTTTTGAAGCTTTCTTT
NA	TRBJ1-5	once	TRBV18	CASSRGGSQPQHF	TGTGCCAGTTCACGAGGAGGCAGCCAGCCCCAGCATTTT
NA	TRBJ2-1	NA	TRBV7-2	CASSPWGDEQFF	TGTGCCAGCAGCCCTTGGGGCGATGAGCAGTTCTTC
NA	TRBJ1-5	once	TRBV6-2/TRBV6-3	CASSYSPLGYSNQPQHF	TGTGCCAGCAGTTACTCACCGCTTGGTTATAGCAATCAGCCCCAGCATTTT
NA	TRBJ1-3	NA	TRBV3-1/TRBV3-2	CASSPKGWNTIYF	TGTGCCAGCAGCCCGAAGGGGTGGAACACCATATATTTT
NA	TRBJ1-2	NA	TRBV4-1	CASSQERGVYGYTF	TGCGCCAGCAGCCAAGAAAGAGGCGTCTATGGCTACACCTTC
NA	TRBJ2-1	NA	TRBV5-1	CASSPSSYNEQFF	TGCGCCAGCAGCCCTAGCTCCTACAATGAGCAGTTCTTC
TRBD2	TRBJ2-5	NA	TRBV11-3	CASSLGGGYQETQYF	TGTGCCAGCAGCTTAGGGGGGGGTTACCAAGAGACCCAGTACTTC
NA	TRBJ1-1	NA	TRBV6-2/TRBV6-3	CASSYRSLNTEAFF	TGTGCCAGCAGTTACCGGAGTTTGAACACTGAAGCTTTCTTT
NA	TRBJ2-7	NA	TRBV7-2	CASSLVSGRYEQYF	TGTGCCAGCAGCTTAGTAAGCGGCCGCTACGAGCAGTACTTC
NA	TRBJ2-1	NA	TRBV10-3	CAISEPPPLGNEQFF	TGTGCCATCAGTGAGCCGCCACCGCTGGGCAATGAGCAGTTCTTC
NA	TRBJ2-5	NA	TRBV11-2	CASSQSGPEETQYF	TGTGCCAGCAGCCAGAGCGGGCCCGAGGAGACCCAGTACTTC
NA	TRBJ1-5	NA	TRBV20-1	CSASPTGSNQPQHF	TGCAGTGCTAGTCCCACAGGTAGCAATCAGCCCCAGCATTTT
NA	TRBJ1-6	NA	TRBV18	CASSRGSSYNSPLHF	TGTGCCAGCTCTCGAGGGAGCTCCTATAATTCACCCCTCCACTTT
TRBD2	TRBJ2-3	NA	TRBV5-1	CASSLVGTSGGSDTQYF	TGCGCCAGCAGCTTGGTCGGGACTAGCGGGGGCTCAGATACGCAGTATTTT
NA	TRBJ2-2	NA	TRBV6-5	CASSPQTDTGELFF	TGTGCCAGTTCCCCCCAAACGGACACCGGGGAGCTGTTTTTT
NA	TRBJ2-5	NA	TRBV18	CASSPTSTSSGTQYF	TGTGCCAGCTCACCTACTTCCACCTCCAGCGGGACCCAGTACTTC